The 23 T cell receptor beta chains given below trace back to one sample, sequenced in a study of cytomegalovirus exposure and HLA in healthy donors. 13 Jbeta primers and 60 Vbeta primers were used for the PCR. Profiling relied on immunoSEQ multiplex PCR, and the TCRdb table lists in-frame clones only, not all of them. The sample holds 150,000 to 200,000 clones, approximately 80% seen once. Sequencing was done on a sample of PBMCs. These receptors were collected from a woman aged 25 to 39 in good health and CMV-seronegative.

This chain connects TRBV25-1 to TRBJ1-1, with TRBD1 as a possible D gene (5 bases). V lost 4 bases, J lost 7 bases, and 16 bases lay in between. The CDR3 is 14 amino acids. The germline CDR1 and CDR2 sequences are MGHDK and SYGVNS. CDR3 loop: CASSAVGGYYEAFF. The CDR3 DNA reads as TGTGCCAGCAGTGCCGTGGGGGGTTACTATGAAGCTTTCTTT.

The V call is TRBV29-1, the J call TRBJ2-1, with 11 bases identical to TRBD2. The junction had 5 bases not matched to a gene; V was cut back by 6 bases and J by 7 bases. The CDR3 totals 13 residues. Germline V lookup: CDR1 SQVTM, CDR2 ANQGSEA. The CDR3 coding sequence is TGCAGCGTGGAGACTAGCGGGGTAAATGAGCAGTTCTTC. Translating it yields CSVETSGVNEQFF.

The gene calls are TRBV18 and TRBJ2-7; D is perhaps TRBD1 (6 bases). There are 16 residues in the CDR3. Germline CDR1 and CDR2: KGHSH and LQKENI. V dropped 6 bases and J dropped 0 bases, with 18 bases sitting between them. The CDR3 is CASSYQAQGSSYEQYF. The CDR3 DNA reads as TGTGCCAGCTCGTACCAGGCACAGGGCAGCTCCTACGAGCAGTACTTC. The full variable domain, rest sourced from reference TRBV18 and TRBJ2-7, is NAGVMQNPRHLVRRRGQEARLRCSPMKGHSHVYWYRQLPEEGLKFMVYLQKENIIDESGMPKERFSAEFPKEGPSILRIQQVVRGDSAAYFCASSYQAQGSSYEQYFGPGTRLTVT.

Points on this clone: Other DNA variants within this sample encode the same CDR3. V usage is TRBV5-1 and J usage is TRBJ1-1; unclear D gene. The V end lost 5 bases, the J end lost 5 bases, and 10 bases lay between the germline ends. CDR1 is SGHRS and CDR2 is YFSETQ in the germline V gene. This CDR3 spans 12 amino acids. CDR3 nucleotide sequence: TGCGCCAGCAGTTTCGGCGGGACTGAAGCTTTCTTT. Amino acids: CASSFGGTEAFF.

This chain uses TRBV9 with TRBJ2-3, with TRBD2 matching over 9 bases. Germline trimming cut 2 bases from V and 3 bases from J; bases unmatched to any gene: 7. The CDR3 has 16 amino acids. The V gene's germline CDR1 is SGDLS and CDR2 YYNGEE. The CDR3: CASSVTGGGGTDTQYF. CDR3 coding DNA: TGTGCCAGCAGCGTTACTGGCGGGGGGGGGACAGATACGCAGTATTTT.

The chain carries TRBV10-3 and TRBJ1-2; D gene ambiguous. Germline loops: CDR1 ENHRY, CDR2 SYGVKD. The CDR3 has 15 amino acids. V gave up 0 bases and J gave up 0 bases, with 8 bases separating them. The CDR3 reads CAISESSEANYGYTF. The CDR3 DNA follows: TGTGCCATCAGTGAGTCGTCCGAGGCTAACTATGGCTACACCTTC.

The genes are TRBV19 and TRBJ1-6, with D unresolved. The CDR3 loop spans 14 amino acids. From germline, CDR1 is LNHDA and CDR2 SQIVND (reference sequence). V was shortened by 2 bases and J by 7 bases, with 9 bases between the two germline ends. The CDR3 loop is CASSIPGLNSPLHF. For the CDR3, the DNA is TGTGCCAGTAGTATACCAGGACTAAATTCACCCCTCCACTTT.

V usage is TRBV7-2 and J usage is TRBJ1-2; tentatively, D is TRBD1 (6 bases). This CDR3 comprises 14 residues. The germline gives CDR1 SGHTA, CDR2 FQGNSA. Deletions cut 5 bases from V and 3 bases from J, with 13 bases between. The CDR3 protein is CASSPQTGDYGYTF. CDR3 nucleotides: TGTGCCAGCAGCCCCCAGACAGGAGACTATGGCTACACCTTC.

This chain links TRBV4-3 with TRBJ1-1; TRBD1 matches at 8 bases. The CDR3 has 16 amino acids. Losses at the gene ends were 1 base for V and 5 bases for J; bases not matched to a gene: 9. CDR1 and CDR2 from the germline V gene are LGHNA and YSLEER. CDR3 sequence (DNA): TGCGCCAGCAGCCAAGGAAAATACAGGGGGGGAACTGAAGCTTTCTTT. It encodes CASSQGKYRGGTEAFF.

In regard to this clone: The same CDR3 is also encoded by other DNA sequences in this sample. V usage is TRBV2 and J usage is TRBJ2-7, with 7 bases aligning to TRBD1. This CDR3 spans 13 amino acids. Losses at the gene ends were 7 bases for V and 4 bases for J; bases not matched to a gene: 7. CDR1 and CDR2 (germline): SNHLY, FYNNEI. Here the CDR3 reads CASIAGGVYEQYF. The CDR3 bases are TGTGCCAGCATAGCAGGGGGAGTTTACGAGCAGTACTTC.

This clone was seen more than once but under ten times. This specimen includes other DNA sequences encoding the same CDR3. The chain couples TRBV5-4 to TRBJ2-7; 15 bases align to TRBD2. CDR3 length: 15 amino acids. Germline trimming cut 3 bases from V and 4 bases from J; bases unmatched to any gene: 2. Per germline, CDR1 SGHNT and CDR2 YYREEE (reference sequence). The CDR3 sequence: CASSSGTSGGYEQYF. In DNA, the CDR3 is TGTGCCAGCAGCTCGGGGACTAGCGGGGGGTACGAGCAGTACTTC.

V gene TRBV5-1 combines with J gene TRBJ2-7; TRBD1 matches 7 bases. Trimming removed 4 bases from V and 3 bases from J; junction bases left unmatched: 7. The CDR3 has 14 residues. Germline assignment: CDR1 SGHRS and CDR2 YFSETQ. The CDR3, as DNA: TGCGCCAGCAGCACTTGGACAGGTAGCTACGAGCAGTACTTC. The encoded protein is CASSTWTGSYEQYF.

The CDR3 here is CASSFGTSYEQYF. CDR3 nucleotides: TGTGCCAGCAGCTTTGGTACATCCTACGAGCAGTACTTC. The rearrangement uses TRBV11-2 and TRBJ2-7; D remains unclear. CDR1 is SGHAT and CDR2 is FQNNGV in the germline V gene. The CDR3 is 13 residues long. V was shortened by 3 bases and J by 1 base, with 7 bases between the two germline ends.

V is TRBV15 and J is TRBJ1-2, with D possibly matching TRBD1 (5 bases). The CDR3 covers 13 residues. Germline CDR1 reads LNHNV; CDR2 reads YYDKDF (reference sequence). The V gene lost 0 bases and the J gene lost 7 bases, with 9 bases spanning the gap. The CDR3 loop is CATSRDWGGGYTF. The CDR3 region has the DNA TGTGCCACCAGCAGAGATTGGGGGGGTGGCTACACCTTC.

V is TRBV4-3 and J is TRBJ2-1, with 9 bases that match TRBD1. The length of the CDR3 is 14 residues. The germline V gene has CDR1 LGHNA and CDR2 YSLEER. V lost 5 bases and J lost 5; bases outside the gene matches: 4. The chain's CDR3 is CASSTQGANNEQFF. CDR3 bases: TGCGCCAGCAGCACACAGGGGGCGAACAATGAGCAGTTCTTC.

The chain joins TRBV5-1 to TRBJ1-1, with D perhaps TRBD1 (5 bases). The CDR3 length is 17 residues. Trimming cost V 0 bases and J 1 base, with 16 bases left between them. Germline V lookup: CDR1 SGHRS, CDR2 YFSETQ. The CDR3 here is CASSLAILTARNTEAFF. CDR3 DNA sequence: TGCGCCAGCAGCTTGGCCATCTTGACAGCGAGGAACACTGAAGCTTTCTTT.

This clone has only a few counts. V and J are TRBV7-8 and TRBJ1-4; D may be TRBD1 (5 bases). Germline CDR1 SGHVS, CDR2 FQNEAQ. This CDR3 is 15 amino acids long. Trimming took off 5 bases at V and 5 bases at J, with 15 bases between the two ends. CDR3 protein: CASSPLWGPNEKLFF. In DNA, the CDR3 is TGTGCCAGCAGCCCCCTCTGGGGCCCAAATGAAAAACTGTTTTTT.

The J gene is TRBJ1-3, the V gene TRBV4-1; no definite D call. Germline-derived CDR1 and CDR2 are MGHRA and YSYEKL. This CDR3 region has 15 residues. V lost 0 bases to trimming and J lost 0 bases, with 6 bases between them. CDR3 region: CASSQDRSSGNTIYF. The DNA for the CDR3 is TGCGCCAGCAGCCAAGATCGGTCCTCTGGAAACACCATATATTTT.

Points on this clone: The same CDR3 also results from other DNA sequences found in this sample. This chain connects TRBV27 to TRBJ2-2; maybe TRBD2 (6 bases). Trimming removed 6 bases from V and 0 bases from J, with 20 bases in between. Germline V gene sequence: CDR1 MNHEY, CDR2 SMNVEV (reference sequence). The CDR3 has 18 residues. CDR3 loop: CASSLRAIADTNTGELFF. The CDR3 DNA sequence: TGTGCCAGCAGCTTAAGGGCCATAGCGGACACGAACACCGGGGAGCTGTTTTTT.

The gene calls are TRBV6-1 and TRBJ2-7; 8 bases are shared with TRBD2. Germline CDR1 and CDR2: MNHNS and SASEGT. J gave up 3 bases and V 3 bases, and 4 bases lay outside the gene matches. The CDR3 length is 14 residues. CDR3 amino acids: CASSDQAGVYEQYF. Here the CDR3 DNA reads TGTGCCAGCAGTGACCAAGCGGGAGTCTACGAGCAGTACTTC.

This chain joins TRBV5-4 and TRBJ2-7, with D tentatively TRBD2 (7 bases). Germline loops: CDR1 SGHNT, CDR2 YYREEE (reference sequence). V shed 4 bases and J shed 3 bases, with 17 bases lying between them. CDR3 length: 15 amino acids. For the CDR3, the DNA is TGTGCCAGCAGCGAGGGGGGAGGGGCCGGCTACGAGCAGTACTTC. It yields the protein CASSEGGGAGYEQYF.

This clone appeared a single time. CDR3 bases: TGTGCCAGTAGCTCGGAACAGGGGACCCAGTACTTC. Translating it yields CASSSEQGTQYF. This sequence joins TRBV19 and TRBJ2-4; D may be TRBD1 (6 bases). The end of the DNA fits TRBJ2-5 better, so the J call may be wrong. The CDR3 is 12 residues long. CDR1 and CDR2 (germline): LNHDA, SQIVND (reference sequence).

The chain combines TRBV7-6 with TRBJ2-7; tentative D call: TRBD2 (5 bases). Germline V gene data show CDR1 as SGHVS and CDR2 as FNYEAQ. V lost 5 bases and J lost 3, with 17 bases in between. The CDR3 has 15 amino acids. The CDR3 loop is CASSGGTGSYYEQYF. The CDR3 nucleotides are TGTGCCAGCAGCGGAGGTACGGGGAGTTACTACGAGCAGTACTTC.